Shown below are 5 T cell receptor beta chains from a single sample sequenced in a study of shared clonotypes between healthy human individuals. Assay used: immunoSEQ multiplex PCR; TCRdb lists only in-frame clones, some missing. Of around 1.6 million clones listed, under 99% are singletons. The specimen sequenced was naive CD4+ T cells sorted from blood. Subset described: CD45RA+ positively selected. The receptors originated from a man between 25 and 39 years old in good health.

V is TRBV7-9 and J is TRBJ1-1; a weak D match, TRBD1 (6 bases). The V gene's germline CDR1 is SEHNR and CDR2 FQNEAQ (reference sequence). Trimming pared 5 bases from V and 1 base from J, leaving 11 bases between. CDR3 length equals 14 residues. CDR3 nucleotides: TGTGCCAGCAGCCCGGACAGTAGGAACACTGAAGCTTTCTTT. Protein product: CASSPDSRNTEAFF.

The genes are TRBV2 and TRBJ2-1, with D unclear. The CDR3 contains 14 residues. The ends were cut back, 7 bases at V and 2 bases at J, with 12 bases in the middle. The germline gives CDR1 SNHLY, CDR2 FYNNEI. CDR3 bases: TGTGCCAGCAACCCAACCTCCACCTACAATGAGCAGTTCTTC. It translates to CASNPTSTYNEQFF.

The chain employs TRBV7-2 and TRBJ2-1; D is ambiguous. Trimming pared 3 bases from V and 5 bases from J, leaving 8 bases between. The V gene's germline CDR1 is SGHTA and CDR2 FQGNSA. This CDR3 is 13 amino acids long. Here the CDR3 reads CASSFSQNNEQFF. The CDR3 DNA follows: TGTGCCAGCAGCTTCTCGCAGAACAATGAGCAGTTCTTC.

The chain carries TRBV11-3 and TRBJ2-2; no firm D call. Germline V gene data show CDR1 as SGHNT and CDR2 as YENEEA. CDR3 length equals 14 residues. The ends were cut back, 1 base at V and 7 bases at J, with 10 bases in the middle. As DNA, the CDR3 is TGTGCCAGCAGCTTAGTGCAGGCCGGCGGGGAGCTGTTTTTT. Translating gives CASSLVQAGGELFF.

This chain joins TRBV25-1 and TRBJ1-1; D unclear. The CDR3 runs 13 residues. With 5 bases removed from V and 7 bases from J, the gap between germline ends came to 14 bases. Germline V gives CDR1 MGHDK, CDR2 SYGVNS. CDR3 bases: TGTGCCAGCAGTAACCCCGGACGGATTGAAGCTTTCTTT. This translates into CASSNPGRIEAFF.